This T cell receptor beta chain was obtained from a study of shared clonotypes between healthy human individuals. General study points: A generally larger estimated richness was seen in naive subsets than in memory subsets.

With regard to this clone: As yet, its antigen is unknown.

CDR3 size: 15 residues. V trimming: 5 bases; J trimming: 3 bases; junction bases outside the gene matches: 7. Germline V CDR1 and CDR2: MDHEN, SYDVKM. This table comes from immunoSEQ multiplex PCR, and its TCRdb copy is limited to in-frame clones, with some not included. The sample lists around 350,000 clones, more than 60% occurring once. The chain employs TRBV28 and TRBJ2-4, with 7 bases matching TRBD1. Sequencing input: memory CD4+ T cells sorted from blood. Described subset: CD45RA-negative fraction. This receptor was obtained from a young man in good health. The CDR3 here is CASSLTGFDKNIQYF. The CDR3 nucleotides read TGTGCCAGCAGTCTGACAGGGTTTGACAAAAACATTCAGTACTTC.